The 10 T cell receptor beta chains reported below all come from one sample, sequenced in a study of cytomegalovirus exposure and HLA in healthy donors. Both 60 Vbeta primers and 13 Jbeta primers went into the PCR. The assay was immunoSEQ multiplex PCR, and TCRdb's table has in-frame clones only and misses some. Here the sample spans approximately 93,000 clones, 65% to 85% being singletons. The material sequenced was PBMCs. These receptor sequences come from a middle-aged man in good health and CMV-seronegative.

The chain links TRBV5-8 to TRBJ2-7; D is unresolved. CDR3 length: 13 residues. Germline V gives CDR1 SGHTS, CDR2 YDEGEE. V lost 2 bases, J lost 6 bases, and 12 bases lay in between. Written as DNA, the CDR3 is TGTGCCAGCAGCTTCGGGTTTATGTCCGAGCAGTACTTC. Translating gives CASSFGFMSEQYF.

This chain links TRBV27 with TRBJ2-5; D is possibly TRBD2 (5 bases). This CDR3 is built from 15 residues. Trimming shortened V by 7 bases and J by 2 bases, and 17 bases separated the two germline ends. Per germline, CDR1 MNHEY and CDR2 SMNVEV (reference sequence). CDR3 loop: CASTSRGLQQETQYF. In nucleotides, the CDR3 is TGTGCCAGCACCTCCCGTGGACTCCAACAAGAGACCCAGTACTTC.

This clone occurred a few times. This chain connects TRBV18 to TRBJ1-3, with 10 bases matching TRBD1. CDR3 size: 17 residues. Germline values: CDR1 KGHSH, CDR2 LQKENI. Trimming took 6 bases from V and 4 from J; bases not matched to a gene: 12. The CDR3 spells CASSRDRGRGSGNTIYF. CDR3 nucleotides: TGTGCCAGCTCGAGAGACAGGGGGCGGGGTTCGGGAAACACCATATATTTT.

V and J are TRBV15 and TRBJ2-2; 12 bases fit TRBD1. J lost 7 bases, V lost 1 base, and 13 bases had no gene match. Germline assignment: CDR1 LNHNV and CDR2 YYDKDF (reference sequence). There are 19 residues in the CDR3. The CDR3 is CATSRAGGAGTGGFGELFF. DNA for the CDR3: TGTGCCACCAGCAGAGCCGGGGGGGCCGGGACAGGGGGCTTCGGGGAGCTGTTTTTT. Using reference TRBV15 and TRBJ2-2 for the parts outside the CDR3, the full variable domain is DAMVIQNPRYQVTQFGKPVTLSCSQTLNHNVMYWYQQKSSQAPKLLFHYYDKDFNNEADTPDNFQSRRPNTSFCFLDIRSPGLGDTAMYLCATSRAGGAGTGGFGELFFGEGSRLTVL.

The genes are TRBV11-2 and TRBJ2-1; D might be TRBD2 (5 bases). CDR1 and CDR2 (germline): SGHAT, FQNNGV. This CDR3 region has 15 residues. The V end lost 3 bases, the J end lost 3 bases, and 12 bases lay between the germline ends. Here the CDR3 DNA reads TGTGCCAGCAGCTTCGAACAGCGGAGCTACAATGAGCAGTTCTTC. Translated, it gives CASSFEQRSYNEQFF. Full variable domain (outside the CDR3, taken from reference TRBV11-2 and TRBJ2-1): EAGVAQSPRYKIIEKRQSVAFWCNPISGHATLYWYQQILGQGPKLLIQFQNNGVVDDSQLPKDRFSAERLKGVDSTLKIQPAKLEDSAVYLCASSFEQRSYNEQFFGPGTRLTVL.

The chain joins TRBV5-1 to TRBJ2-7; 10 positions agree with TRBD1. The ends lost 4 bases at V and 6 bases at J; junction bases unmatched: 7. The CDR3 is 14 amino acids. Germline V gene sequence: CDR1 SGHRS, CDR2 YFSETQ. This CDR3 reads CASSIDRGPVEQYF. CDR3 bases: TGCGCCAGCAGCATCGACAGGGGGCCCGTCGAGCAGTACTTC.

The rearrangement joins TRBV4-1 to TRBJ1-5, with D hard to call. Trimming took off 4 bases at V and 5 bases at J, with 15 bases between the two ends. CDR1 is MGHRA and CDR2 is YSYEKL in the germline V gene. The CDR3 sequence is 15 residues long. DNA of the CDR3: TGCGCCAGCAGCCCGAGGAGGGATTCGTATCAGCCCCAGCATTTT. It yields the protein CASSPRRDSYQPQHF.

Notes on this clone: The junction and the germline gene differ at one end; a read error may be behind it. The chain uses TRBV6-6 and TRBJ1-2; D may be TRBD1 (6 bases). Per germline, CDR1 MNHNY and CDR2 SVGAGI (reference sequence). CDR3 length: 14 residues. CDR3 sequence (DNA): TGTGCCAGCAGCCCGGACAGATACACTATTAGCTACCCCTTC. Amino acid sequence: CASSPDRYTISYPF.

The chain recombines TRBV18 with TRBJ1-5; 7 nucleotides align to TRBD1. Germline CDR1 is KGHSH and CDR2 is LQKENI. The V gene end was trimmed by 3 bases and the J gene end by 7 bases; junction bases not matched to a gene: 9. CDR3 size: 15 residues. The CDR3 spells CASSPGAGGSQPQHF. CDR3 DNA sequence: TGTGCCAGCTCACCCGGGGCAGGGGGATCCCAGCCCCAGCATTTT.

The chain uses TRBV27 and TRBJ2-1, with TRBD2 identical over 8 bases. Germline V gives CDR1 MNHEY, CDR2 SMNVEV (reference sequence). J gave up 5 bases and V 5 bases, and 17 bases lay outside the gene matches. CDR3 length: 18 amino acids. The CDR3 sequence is CASSRGPLLAAENNEQFF. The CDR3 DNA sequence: TGTGCCAGCAGTCGGGGTCCCCTACTAGCGGCTGAAAACAATGAGCAGTTCTTC.